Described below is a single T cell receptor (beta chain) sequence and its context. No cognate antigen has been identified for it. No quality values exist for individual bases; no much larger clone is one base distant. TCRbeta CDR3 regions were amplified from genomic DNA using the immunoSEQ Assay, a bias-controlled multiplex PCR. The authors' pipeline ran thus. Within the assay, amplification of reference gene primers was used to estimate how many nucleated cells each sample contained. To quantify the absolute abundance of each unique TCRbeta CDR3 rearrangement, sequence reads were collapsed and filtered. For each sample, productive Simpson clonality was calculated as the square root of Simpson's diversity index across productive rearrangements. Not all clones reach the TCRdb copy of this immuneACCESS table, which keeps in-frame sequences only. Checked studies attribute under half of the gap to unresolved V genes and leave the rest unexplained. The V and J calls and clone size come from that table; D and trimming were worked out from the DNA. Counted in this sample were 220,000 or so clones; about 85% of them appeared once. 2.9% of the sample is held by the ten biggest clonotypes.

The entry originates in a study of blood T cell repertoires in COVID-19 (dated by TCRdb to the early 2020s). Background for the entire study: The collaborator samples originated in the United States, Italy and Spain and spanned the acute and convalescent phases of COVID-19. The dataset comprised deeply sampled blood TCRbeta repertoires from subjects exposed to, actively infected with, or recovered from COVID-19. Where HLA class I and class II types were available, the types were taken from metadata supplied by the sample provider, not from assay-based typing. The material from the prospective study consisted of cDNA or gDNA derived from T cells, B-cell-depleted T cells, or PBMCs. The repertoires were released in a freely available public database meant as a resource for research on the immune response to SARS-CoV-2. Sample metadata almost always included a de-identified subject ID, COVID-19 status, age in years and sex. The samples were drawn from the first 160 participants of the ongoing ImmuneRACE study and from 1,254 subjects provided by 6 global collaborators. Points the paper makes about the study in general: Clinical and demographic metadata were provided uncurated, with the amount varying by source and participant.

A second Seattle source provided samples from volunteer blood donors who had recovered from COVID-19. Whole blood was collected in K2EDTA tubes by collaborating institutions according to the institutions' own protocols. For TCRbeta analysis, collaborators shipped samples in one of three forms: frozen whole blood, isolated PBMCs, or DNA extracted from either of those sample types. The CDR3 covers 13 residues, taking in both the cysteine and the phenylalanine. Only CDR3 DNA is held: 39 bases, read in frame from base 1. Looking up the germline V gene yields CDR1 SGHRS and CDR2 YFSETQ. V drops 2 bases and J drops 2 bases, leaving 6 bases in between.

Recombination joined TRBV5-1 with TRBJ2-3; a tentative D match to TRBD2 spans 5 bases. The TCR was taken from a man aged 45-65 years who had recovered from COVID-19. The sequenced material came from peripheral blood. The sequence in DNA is TGCGCCAGCAGCTTTGACTACACAGATACGCAGTATTTT. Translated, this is CASSFDYTDTQYF.